This is a list of T cell receptor beta chains from one sample in a study of radiation and T cells in renal cell carcinoma. Profiling relied on immunoSEQ multiplex PCR, and the TCRdb table lists in-frame clones only, not all of them. The sample contains more than 15,000 clones, around 55% of which appear only once. The sample here was tumor tissue, taken from a patient whose treatment included radiotherapy and nephrectomy. The receptors here all came from a man between 50 and 59 years old with renal cell carcinoma. The CDR3 runs from the conserved cysteine through the conserved F or W. Each record gives: V gene, D gene, CDR3 length, clone size, J gene, CDR3 protein, CDR3 DNA. D genes are given only for firm matches. Some rows have no size entry. The others give once, few or many, or a class for an expanded clone.

V gene: TRBV2; D gene: NA; CDR3 length: 16; clone size: once; J gene: TRBJ2-3; CDR3 protein: CASSAQIYRDRNTQYF; CDR3 DNA: TGTGCCAGCAGTGCTCAAATATACAGGGACCGGAATACGCAGTATTTT
V gene: TRBV19; D gene: NA; CDR3 length: 16; clone size: NA; J gene: TRBJ2-3; CDR3 protein: CASRSGHPKGTDTQYF; CDR3 DNA: TGTGCCAGTAGATCGGGACACCCCAAAGGCACAGATACGCAGTATTTT
V gene: TRBV27; D gene: NA; CDR3 length: 16; clone size: NA; J gene: TRBJ1-2; CDR3 protein: CASSSAGKLLEYGYTF; CDR3 DNA: TGTGCCAGCAGTTCCGCAGGGAAGCTACTAGAATATGGCTACACCTTC
V gene: TRBV5-6; D gene: TRBD1; CDR3 length: 14; clone size: NA; J gene: TRBJ1-4; CDR3 protein: CASSTGTGYEKLFF; CDR3 DNA: TGTGCCAGCAGTACCGGGACAGGGTATGAAAAACTGTTTTTT
V gene: TRBV29-1; D gene: NA; CDR3 length: 13; clone size: NA; J gene: TRBJ1-1; CDR3 protein: CSVDRGQNTEAFF; CDR3 DNA: TGCAGCGTTGACAGGGGACAGAACACTGAAGCTTTCTTT
V gene: TRBV5-8; D gene: NA; CDR3 length: 16; clone size: few; J gene: TRBJ1-5; CDR3 protein: CASSQFLGQGNQPQHF; CDR3 DNA: TGTGCCAGCAGCCAGTTTCTGGGCCAGGGGAATCAGCCCCAGCATTTT
V gene: TRBV4-3; D gene: TRBD2; CDR3 length: 17; clone size: NA; J gene: TRBJ2-1; CDR3 protein: CASSQDPGTSSYNEQFF; CDR3 DNA: TGCGCCAGCAGCCAAGACCCCGGGACTAGCTCCTACAATGAGCAGTTCTTC
V gene: TRBV9; D gene: TRBD2; CDR3 length: 14; clone size: NA; J gene: TRBJ2-7; CDR3 protein: CASSVGLAGIEQYF; CDR3 DNA: TGTGCCAGCAGCGTTGGACTAGCGGGAATCGAGCAGTACTTC
V gene: TRBV19; D gene: NA; CDR3 length: 14; clone size: once; J gene: TRBJ1-5; CDR3 protein: CASSIWSGNQPQHF; CDR3 DNA: TGTGCCAGTAGTATATGGTCAGGGAATCAGCCCCAGCATTTT
V gene: TRBV7-2; D gene: NA; CDR3 length: 14; clone size: NA; J gene: TRBJ1-1; CDR3 protein: CASRLQGRNTEAFF; CDR3 DNA: TGTGCCAGCAGGTTACAGGGCAGGAACACTGAAGCTTTCTTT
V gene: TRBV7-8; D gene: TRBD1; CDR3 length: 16; clone size: NA; J gene: TRBJ2-7; CDR3 protein: CASSARDRGSTYEQYF; CDR3 DNA: TGTGCCAGCAGCGCCCGGGACAGGGGTTCCACCTACGAGCAGTACTTC
V gene: TRBV30; D gene: NA; CDR3 length: 13; clone size: NA; J gene: TRBJ1-1; CDR3 protein: CAWSVDLNTEAFF; CDR3 DNA: TGTGCCTGGAGTGTAGACCTGAACACTGAAGCTTTCTTT
V gene: TRBV28; D gene: TRBD2; CDR3 length: 17; clone size: NA; J gene: TRBJ2-3; CDR3 protein: CASSLSASGGAKDTQYF; CDR3 DNA: TGTGCCAGCAGTTTATCGGCTAGCGGGGGGGCCAAAGATACGCAGTATTTT
V gene: TRBV6-6; D gene: TRBD2; CDR3 length: 15; clone size: NA; J gene: TRBJ2-3; CDR3 protein: CASSFAGGSTDTQYF; CDR3 DNA: TGTGCCAGCAGTTTTGCGGGGGGGAGCACAGATACGCAGTATTTT
V gene: TRBV14; D gene: NA; CDR3 length: 12; clone size: NA; J gene: TRBJ2-5; CDR3 protein: CASSKAIETQYF; CDR3 DNA: TGTGCCAGCAGCAAAGCGATAGAGACCCAGTACTTC
V gene: TRBV5-1; D gene: TRBD2; CDR3 length: 16; clone size: NA; J gene: TRBJ2-1; CDR3 protein: CASSLVAGGGYNEQFF; CDR3 DNA: TGCGCCAGCAGCTTGGTGGCGGGAGGGGGTTACAATGAGCAGTTCTTC
V gene: TRBV7-2; D gene: NA; CDR3 length: 18; clone size: NA; J gene: TRBJ2-6; CDR3 protein: CASSKTGIEASGANVLTF; CDR3 DNA: TGTGCCAGCAGCAAAACAGGAATTGAGGCCTCTGGGGCCAACGTCCTGACTTTC
V gene: TRBV28; D gene: NA; CDR3 length: 15; clone size: NA; J gene: TRBJ2-1; CDR3 protein: CASSTPTLDSNEQFF; CDR3 DNA: TGTGCCAGCAGTACCCCGACGCTGGACAGCAATGAGCAGTTCTTC
V gene: TRBV6-5; D gene: NA; CDR3 length: 14; clone size: large; J gene: TRBJ1-6; CDR3 protein: CASSLNAPGRTLHF; CDR3 DNA: TGTGCCAGCAGTCTCAACGCCCCGGGACGAACCCTCCACTTT
V gene: TRBV27; D gene: NA; CDR3 length: 14; clone size: NA; J gene: TRBJ2-7; CDR3 protein: CASSPYRVLGEQYF; CDR3 DNA: TGTGCCAGCAGCCCGTACAGGGTCCTCGGCGAGCAGTACTTC
V gene: TRBV5-1; D gene: NA; CDR3 length: 13; clone size: NA; J gene: TRBJ2-1; CDR3 protein: CASSSGLTNEQFF; CDR3 DNA: TGCGCCAGCAGCTCCGGACTTACCAATGAGCAGTTCTTC
V gene: TRBV7-2; D gene: TRBD2; CDR3 length: 15; clone size: NA; J gene: TRBJ2-5; CDR3 protein: CAGRRAGGAWETQYF; CDR3 DNA: TGCGCCGGACGCCGTGCCGGGGGGGCCTGGGAGACCCAGTACTTC
V gene: TRBV6-1; D gene: NA; CDR3 length: 13; clone size: few; J gene: TRBJ1-1; CDR3 protein: CASSIQGSAEAFF; CDR3 DNA: TGTGCCAGCAGTATACAGGGTAGCGCTGAAGCTTTCTTT
V gene: TRBV6-1; D gene: TRBD2; CDR3 length: 14; clone size: few; J gene: TRBJ2-7; CDR3 protein: CASRPGGGANEQYF; CDR3 DNA: TGTGCCAGCAGACCCGGCGGGGGGGCCAACGAGCAGTACTTC
V gene: TRBV7-2; D gene: NA; CDR3 length: 14; clone size: NA; J gene: TRBJ2-7; CDR3 protein: CASSDQKLSYEQYF; CDR3 DNA: TGTGCCAGCAGCGACCAAAAGCTTTCCTACGAGCAGTACTTC
V gene: TRBV19; D gene: TRBD2; CDR3 length: 14; clone size: NA; J gene: TRBJ2-1; CDR3 protein: CASSYGGRYNEQFF; CDR3 DNA: TGTGCCAGTAGTTACGGCGGGAGGTACAATGAGCAGTTCTTC
V gene: TRBV13; D gene: TRBD1; CDR3 length: 13; clone size: few; J gene: TRBJ2-1; CDR3 protein: CASSAYRGNEQFF; CDR3 DNA: TGTGCCAGCAGCGCCTACAGGGGCAATGAGCAGTTCTTC
V gene: TRBV7-8; D gene: NA; CDR3 length: 15; clone size: NA; J gene: TRBJ1-1; CDR3 protein: CASSSRGDWGTEAFF; CDR3 DNA: TGTGCCAGCAGCTCCCGGGGGGATTGGGGCACTGAAGCTTTCTTT
V gene: TRBV9; D gene: TRBD1; CDR3 length: 15; clone size: NA; J gene: TRBJ2-7; CDR3 protein: CASSEGQGEVYEQYF; CDR3 DNA: TGTGCCAGCAGCGAAGGACAGGGGGAGGTCTACGAGCAGTACTTC
V gene: TRBV30; D gene: NA; CDR3 length: 14; clone size: NA; J gene: TRBJ1-1; CDR3 protein: CAWSVPDRNTEAFF; CDR3 DNA: TGTGCCTGGAGTGTACCCGACCGGAACACTGAAGCTTTCTTT
V gene: TRBV30; D gene: NA; CDR3 length: 17; clone size: few; J gene: TRBJ2-1; CDR3 protein: CAWSGERTKNPYNEQFF; CDR3 DNA: TGTGCCTGGAGTGGAGAGCGGACGAAAAACCCATACAATGAGCAGTTCTTC
V gene: TRBV6-6; D gene: NA; CDR3 length: 11; clone size: NA; J gene: TRBJ2-7; CDR3 protein: CASRAGAEQYF; CDR3 DNA: TGTGCCAGCAGGGCAGGCGCCGAGCAGTACTTC
V gene: TRBV5-1; D gene: NA; CDR3 length: 14; clone size: NA; J gene: TRBJ2-5; CDR3 protein: CASSLGTPGETQYF; CDR3 DNA: TGCGCCAGCAGCTTGGGGACCCCGGGAGAGACCCAGTACTTC
V gene: TRBV5-1; D gene: TRBD1; CDR3 length: 15; clone size: NA; J gene: TRBJ2-1; CDR3 protein: CASSLTGTENNEQFF; CDR3 DNA: TGCGCCAGCAGCTTAACCGGGACAGAGAACAATGAGCAGTTCTTC
V gene: TRBV9; D gene: NA; CDR3 length: 17; clone size: NA; J gene: TRBJ2-3; CDR3 protein: CASRRGPGLYLADTQYF; CDR3 DNA: TGTGCCAGCAGGAGGGGTCCAGGCCTTTATCTCGCAGATACGCAGTATTTT
V gene: TRBV6-5; D gene: NA; CDR3 length: 14; clone size: NA; J gene: TRBJ1-1; CDR3 protein: CASSLLGVSTEAFF; CDR3 DNA: TGTGCCAGCAGTTTATTGGGAGTTAGCACTGAAGCTTTCTTT
V gene: TRBV6-1; D gene: NA; CDR3 length: 14; clone size: NA; J gene: TRBJ1-3; CDR3 protein: CASSFRQEEEAIYF; CDR3 DNA: TGTGCCAGCAGTTTCCGACAGGAGGAGGAGGCCATATATTTT
V gene: TRBV2; D gene: NA; CDR3 length: 15; clone size: NA; J gene: TRBJ2-3; CDR3 protein: CASSSPVGVADTQYF; CDR3 DNA: TGTGCCAGCAGCTCCCCAGTCGGGGTGGCAGATACGCAGTATTTT
V gene: TRBV5-5; D gene: NA; CDR3 length: 16; clone size: NA; J gene: TRBJ1-4; CDR3 protein: CASSLGSGRVNEKLFF; CDR3 DNA: TGTGCCAGCAGCTTGGGTTCCGGGCGCGTTAATGAAAAACTGTTTTTT
V gene: TRBV7-2; D gene: NA; CDR3 length: 13; clone size: NA; J gene: TRBJ2-5; CDR3 protein: CASSFGSKETQYF; CDR3 DNA: TGTGCCAGCAGCTTTGGCAGCAAAGAGACCCAGTACTTC
V gene: TRBV19; D gene: NA; CDR3 length: 15; clone size: NA; J gene: TRBJ2-5; CDR3 protein: CASKSRGANQETQYF; CDR3 DNA: TGTGCCAGTAAATCGCGGGGCGCCAACCAAGAGACCCAGTACTTC
V gene: TRBV5-1; D gene: NA; CDR3 length: 16; clone size: NA; J gene: TRBJ1-2; CDR3 protein: CASSLGQPDRGYGYTF; CDR3 DNA: TGCGCCAGCAGCTTGGGACAGCCTGACCGAGGCTATGGCTACACCTTC
V gene: TRBV7-9; D gene: TRBD2; CDR3 length: 17; clone size: NA; J gene: TRBJ2-1; CDR3 protein: CASSSGTSGKDRDEQFF; CDR3 DNA: TGTGCCAGCAGCTCAGGGACTAGCGGGAAAGATCGGGATGAGCAGTTCTTC
V gene: TRBV2; D gene: TRBD2; CDR3 length: 13; clone size: NA; J gene: TRBJ2-5; CDR3 protein: CASGLAGSATQYF; CDR3 DNA: TGTGCCAGCGGACTAGCGGGGTCAGCCACCCAGTACTTC
V gene: TRBV29-1; D gene: TRBD1; CDR3 length: 14; clone size: NA; J gene: TRBJ1-2; CDR3 protein: CSVAGQGAVYGYTF; CDR3 DNA: TGCAGCGTGGCAGGACAGGGGGCGGTCTATGGCTACACCTTC
V gene: TRBV7-9; D gene: NA; CDR3 length: 14; clone size: large; J gene: TRBJ1-4; CDR3 protein: CASSLADVREKLFF; CDR3 DNA: TGTGCCAGCAGCTTAGCGGACGTGCGCGAAAAACTGTTTTTT